The text below deals with one T cell receptor beta chain. Its antigen is currently unknown. Within the sample, other DNA sequences also encode this same CDR3. The germline gives CDR1 SGHVS, CDR2 FQNEAQ. CDR3 length: 15 residues. Deletions cut 1 base from V and 0 bases from J, with 8 bases between. Genomic DNA from each subset was divided evenly over several immunoSEQ plates. The protocol was immunoSEQ multiplex PCR, while the TCRdb copy is restricted to in-frame clones and leaves out a portion. The table has about 2.4 million clones, over 85% seen once. These data are taken from a study of shared clonotypes between healthy human individuals. Study-wide results and limits: All-four-donor shared clonotypes had higher generation probabilities than non-shared clonotypes did. Memory subsets had estimated richness that was generally smaller than that of naive subsets.

This TCR derives from a man aged 18 to 35 in good health. Some clones in this sample may be carry-over from other donors' samples. The V and J genes are TRBV7-8 and TRBJ2-3; D may be TRBD2 (5 bases). The specimen was naive CD4+ T cells from PBMCs. Subset of the sample: CD45RA+ positively selected. CDR3 amino acids: CASSLVGGSTDTQYF. The CDR3 DNA reads as TGTGCCAGCAGCTTAGTTGGCGGGAGCACAGATACGCAGTATTTT. Looking up the rest from reference TRBV7-8 and TRBJ2-3 gives the full variable domain: GAGVSQSPRYKVAKRGQDVALRCDPISGHVSLFWYQQALGQGPEFLTYFQNEAQLDKSGLPSDRFFAERPEGSVSTLKIQRTQQEDSAVYLCASSLVGGSTDTQYFGPGTRLTVL.